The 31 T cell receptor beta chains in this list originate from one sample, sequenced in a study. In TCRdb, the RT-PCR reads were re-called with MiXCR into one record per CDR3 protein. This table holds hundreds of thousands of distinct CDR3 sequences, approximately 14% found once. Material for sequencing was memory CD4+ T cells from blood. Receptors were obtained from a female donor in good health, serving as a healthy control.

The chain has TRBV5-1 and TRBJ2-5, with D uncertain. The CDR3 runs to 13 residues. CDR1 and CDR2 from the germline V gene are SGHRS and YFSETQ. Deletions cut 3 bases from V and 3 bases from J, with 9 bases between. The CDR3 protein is CASSSTDKETQYF. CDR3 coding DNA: TGCGCCAGCAGCTCGACGGATAAAGAGACCCAGTACTTC.

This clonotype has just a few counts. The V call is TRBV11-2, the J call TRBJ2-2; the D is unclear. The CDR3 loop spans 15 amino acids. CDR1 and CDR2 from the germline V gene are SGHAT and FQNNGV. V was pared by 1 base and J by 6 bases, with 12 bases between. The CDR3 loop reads CASSLVASLAGELFF. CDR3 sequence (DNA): TGTGCCAGCAGCTTAGTCGCTAGTTTGGCCGGGGAGCTGTTTTTT.

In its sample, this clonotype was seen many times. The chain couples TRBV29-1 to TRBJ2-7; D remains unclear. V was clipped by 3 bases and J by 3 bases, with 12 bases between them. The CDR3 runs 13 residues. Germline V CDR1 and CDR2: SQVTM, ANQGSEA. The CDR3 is CSVEGMERYEQYF. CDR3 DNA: TGCAGCGTTGAGGGTATGGAGCGCTACGAGCAGTACTTC.

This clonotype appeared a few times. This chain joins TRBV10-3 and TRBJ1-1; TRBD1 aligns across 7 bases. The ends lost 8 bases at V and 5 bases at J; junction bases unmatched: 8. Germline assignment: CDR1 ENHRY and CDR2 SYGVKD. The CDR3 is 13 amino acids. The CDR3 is CAIQETGETEAFF. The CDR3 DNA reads TGTGCCATCCAAGAAACAGGGGAAACTGAAGCTTTCTTT.

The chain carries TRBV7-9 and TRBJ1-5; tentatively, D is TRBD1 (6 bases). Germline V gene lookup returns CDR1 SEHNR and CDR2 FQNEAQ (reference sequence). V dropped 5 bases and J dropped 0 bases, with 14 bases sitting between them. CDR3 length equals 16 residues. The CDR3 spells CASSAWAGDSNQPQHF. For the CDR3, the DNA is TGTGCCAGCAGCGCCTGGGCAGGGGATAGCAATCAGCCCCAGCATTTT.

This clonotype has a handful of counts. CDR3 DNA sequence: TGTGCCAGCAGCCAGGCCGCTAGCGCCTACAATGAGCAGTTCTTC. Protein product: CASSQAASAYNEQFF. The chain employs TRBV9 and TRBJ2-1, with D possibly matching TRBD2 (6 bases). CDR3 length: 15 residues. V gave up 4 bases and J gave up 2 bases, with 13 bases separating them. The V gene's germline CDR1 is SGDLS and CDR2 YYNGEE.

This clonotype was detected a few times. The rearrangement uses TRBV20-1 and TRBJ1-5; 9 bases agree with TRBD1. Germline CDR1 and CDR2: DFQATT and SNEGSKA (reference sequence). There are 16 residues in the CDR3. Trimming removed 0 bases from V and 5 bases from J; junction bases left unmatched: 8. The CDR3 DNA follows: TGCAGTGCTAGAGACTCCGGGACAGGGTGGGATCAGCCCCAGCATTTT. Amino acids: CSARDSGTGWDQPQHF.

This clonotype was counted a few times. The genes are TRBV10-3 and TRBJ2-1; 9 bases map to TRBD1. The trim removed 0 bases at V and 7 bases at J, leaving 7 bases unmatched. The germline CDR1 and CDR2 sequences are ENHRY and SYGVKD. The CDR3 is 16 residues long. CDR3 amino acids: CAISESRTGVVNEQFF. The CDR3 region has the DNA TGTGCCATCAGTGAGTCCCGGACAGGGGTCGTTAATGAGCAGTTCTTC.

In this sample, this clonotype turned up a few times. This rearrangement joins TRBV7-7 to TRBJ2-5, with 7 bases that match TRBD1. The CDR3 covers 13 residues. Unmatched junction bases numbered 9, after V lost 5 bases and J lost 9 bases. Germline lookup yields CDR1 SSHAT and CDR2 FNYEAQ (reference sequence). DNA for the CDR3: TGTGCCAGCAGCAAAGGGACAGAAAGGGCCCAGTACTTC. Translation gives CASSKGTERAQYF.

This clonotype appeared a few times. The CDR3 reads CSARSGTGYNSPLHF. For the CDR3, the DNA is TGCAGTGCTAGATCGGGGACTGGATATAATTCACCCCTCCACTTT. The V and J genes are TRBV20-1 and TRBJ1-6; the D gene is possibly TRBD1 (5 bases). Trimming stripped 2 bases from V and 4 bases from J, with 12 bases between. This CDR3 has 15 amino acids. The germline V gene encodes CDR1 DFQATT and CDR2 SNEGSKA (reference sequence).

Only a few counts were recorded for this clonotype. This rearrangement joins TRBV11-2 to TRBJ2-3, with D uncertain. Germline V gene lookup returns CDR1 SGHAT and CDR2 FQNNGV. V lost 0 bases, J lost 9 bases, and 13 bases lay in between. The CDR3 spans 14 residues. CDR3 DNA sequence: TGTGCCAGCAGCTTAGATCACACTTCGGTCACGCAGTATTTT. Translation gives CASSLDHTSVTQYF. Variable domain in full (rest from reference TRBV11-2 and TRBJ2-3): EAGVAQSPRYKIIEKRQSVAFWCNPISGHATLYWYQQILGQGPKLLIQFQNNGVVDDSQLPKDRFSAERLKGVDSTLKIQPAKLEDSAVYLCASSLDHTSVTQYFGPGTRLTVL.

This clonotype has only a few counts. CDR3 sequence (DNA): TGTGCCAGCTCGGATGGCCACACGGCAGATACGCAGTATTTT. It is translated as CASSDGHTADTQYF. The rearrangement links TRBV6-1 to TRBJ2-3, with D hard to call. Trimming cost V 8 bases and J 4 bases, with 16 bases left between them. CDR3 size: 14 residues. CDR1 is MNHNS and CDR2 is SASEGT in the germline V gene.

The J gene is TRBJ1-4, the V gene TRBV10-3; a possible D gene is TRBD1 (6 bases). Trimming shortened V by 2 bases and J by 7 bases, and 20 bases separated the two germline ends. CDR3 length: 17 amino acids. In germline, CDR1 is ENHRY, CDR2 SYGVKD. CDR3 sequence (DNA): TGTGCCATCAGTGAGGGTACCACAGGGTTTGGGGGTGAAAAACTGTTTTTT. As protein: CAISEGTTGFGGEKLFF.

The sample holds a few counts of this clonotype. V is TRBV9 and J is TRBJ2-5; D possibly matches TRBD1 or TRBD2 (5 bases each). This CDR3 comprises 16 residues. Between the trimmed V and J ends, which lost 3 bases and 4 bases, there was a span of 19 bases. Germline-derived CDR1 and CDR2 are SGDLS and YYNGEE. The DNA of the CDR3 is TGTGCCAGCAGCGGGGGCCTTCTAGATGGAGGAGAGACCCAGTACTTC. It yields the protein CASSGGLLDGGETQYF.

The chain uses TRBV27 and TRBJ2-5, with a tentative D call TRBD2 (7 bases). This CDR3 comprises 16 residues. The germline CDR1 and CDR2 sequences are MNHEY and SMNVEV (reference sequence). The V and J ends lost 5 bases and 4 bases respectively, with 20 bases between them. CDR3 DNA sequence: TGTGCCAGCAGTCCCGGCGGGGGCCCCCGGGGAGAGACCCAGTACTTC. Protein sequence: CASSPGGGPRGETQYF.

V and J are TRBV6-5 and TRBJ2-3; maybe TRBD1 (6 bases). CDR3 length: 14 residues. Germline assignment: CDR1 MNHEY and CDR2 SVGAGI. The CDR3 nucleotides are TGTGTCAGTACTGGACAGAAGGGGACAGATACGCAGTATTTT. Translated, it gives CVSTGQKGTDTQYF.

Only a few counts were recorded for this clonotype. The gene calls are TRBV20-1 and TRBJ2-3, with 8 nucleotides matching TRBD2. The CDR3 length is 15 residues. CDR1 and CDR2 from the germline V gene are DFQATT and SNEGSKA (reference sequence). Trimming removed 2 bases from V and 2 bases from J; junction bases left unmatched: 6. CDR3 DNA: TGCAGTGCTAGATCAGGAGCGGGAGTCACAGATACGCAGTATTTT. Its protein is CSARSGAGVTDTQYF.

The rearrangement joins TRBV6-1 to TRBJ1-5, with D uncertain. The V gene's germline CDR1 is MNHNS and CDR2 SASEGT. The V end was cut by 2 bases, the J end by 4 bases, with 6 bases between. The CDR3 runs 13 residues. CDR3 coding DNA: TGTGCCAGCAGTGAATTTTGGAATCAGCCCCAGCATTTT. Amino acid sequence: CASSEFWNQPQHF.

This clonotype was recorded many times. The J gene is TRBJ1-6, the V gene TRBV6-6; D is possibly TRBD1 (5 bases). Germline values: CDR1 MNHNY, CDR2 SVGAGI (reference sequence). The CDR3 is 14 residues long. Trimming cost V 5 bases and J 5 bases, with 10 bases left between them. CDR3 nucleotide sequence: TGTGCCAGCAGTCCGGGGGTCAATAATTCACCCCTCCACTTT. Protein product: CASSPGVNNSPLHF.

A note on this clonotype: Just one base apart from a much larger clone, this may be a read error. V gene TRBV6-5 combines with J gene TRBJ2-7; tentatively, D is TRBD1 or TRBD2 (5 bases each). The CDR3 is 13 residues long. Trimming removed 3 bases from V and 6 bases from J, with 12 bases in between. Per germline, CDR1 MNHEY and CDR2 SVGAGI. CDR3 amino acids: CASSYLGTGEQYF. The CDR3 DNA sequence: TGTGCCAGCAGTTATCTAGGGACCGGCGAGCAGTACTTC.

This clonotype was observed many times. This CDR3 is CASSPASGNQPQHF. CDR3 in DNA: TGTGCCAGCTCGCCGGCTTCGGGCAATCAGCCCCAGCATTTT. The chain recombines TRBV12-3 or TRBV12-4 with TRBJ1-5; D not resolved. With 8 bases removed from V and 2 bases from J, the gap between germline ends came to 13 bases. The CDR3 is made up of 14 amino acids.

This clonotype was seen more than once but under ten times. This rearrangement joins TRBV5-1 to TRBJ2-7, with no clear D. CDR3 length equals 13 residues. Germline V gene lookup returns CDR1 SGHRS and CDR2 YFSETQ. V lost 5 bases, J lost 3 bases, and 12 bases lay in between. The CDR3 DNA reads TGCGCCAGCAGTGTGTCACTCCGCTACGAGCAGTACTTC. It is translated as CASSVSLRYEQYF.

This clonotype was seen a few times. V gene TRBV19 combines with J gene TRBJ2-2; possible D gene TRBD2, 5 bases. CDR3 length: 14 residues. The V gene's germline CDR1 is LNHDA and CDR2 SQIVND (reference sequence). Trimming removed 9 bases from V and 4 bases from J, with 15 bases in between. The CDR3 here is CASRDWRSTGELFF. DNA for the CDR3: TGTGCCAGCCGTGATTGGAGGAGCACCGGGGAGCTGTTTTTT.

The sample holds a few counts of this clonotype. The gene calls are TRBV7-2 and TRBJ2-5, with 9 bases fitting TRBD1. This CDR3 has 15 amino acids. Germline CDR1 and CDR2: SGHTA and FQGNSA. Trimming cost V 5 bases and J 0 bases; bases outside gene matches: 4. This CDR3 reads CASSVRDRDQETQYF. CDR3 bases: TGTGCCAGCAGCGTCCGGGACAGGGACCAAGAGACCCAGTACTTC.

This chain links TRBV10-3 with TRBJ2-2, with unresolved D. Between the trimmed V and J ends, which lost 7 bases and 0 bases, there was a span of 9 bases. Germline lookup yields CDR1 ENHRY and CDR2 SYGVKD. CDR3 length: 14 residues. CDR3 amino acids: CAITGDSNTGELFF. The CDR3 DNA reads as TGTGCCATCACCGGTGACTCGAACACCGGGGAGCTGTTTTTT.

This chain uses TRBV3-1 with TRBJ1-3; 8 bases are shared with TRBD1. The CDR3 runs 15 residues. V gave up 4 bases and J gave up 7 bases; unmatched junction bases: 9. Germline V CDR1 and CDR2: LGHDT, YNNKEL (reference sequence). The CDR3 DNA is TGTGCCAGCAGCCCTCTACGGACAGGGCCGAACACCATATATTTT. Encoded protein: CASSPLRTGPNTIYF.

CDR3 in amino acids: CASSTAGLKLLEQYF. Written as DNA, the CDR3 is TGTGCCAGCAGTACGGCGGGACTAAAGTTGTTAGAGCAGTACTTC. The rearrangement joins TRBV28 to TRBJ2-7, with TRBD2 identical over 7 bases. Looked up from germline, CDR1 is MDHEN and CDR2 is SYDVKM. With 5 bases clipped from V and 7 bases from J, the junction kept 14 bases outside the gene matches. CDR3 length equals 15 residues.

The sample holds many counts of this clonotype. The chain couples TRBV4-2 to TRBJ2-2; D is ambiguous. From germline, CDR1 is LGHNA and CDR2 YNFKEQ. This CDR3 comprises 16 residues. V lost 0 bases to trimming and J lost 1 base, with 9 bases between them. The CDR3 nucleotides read TGTGCCAGCAGCCAAGATTTACGCCAGAACACCGGGGAGCTGTTTTTT. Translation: CASSQDLRQNTGELFF.

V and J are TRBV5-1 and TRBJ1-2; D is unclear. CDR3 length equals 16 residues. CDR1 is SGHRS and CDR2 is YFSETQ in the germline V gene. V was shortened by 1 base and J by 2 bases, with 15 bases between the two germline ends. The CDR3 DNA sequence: TGCGCCAGCAGCTTGATCGAGGGAGAAGGGAACTATGGCTACACCTTC. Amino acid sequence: CASSLIEGEGNYGYTF.

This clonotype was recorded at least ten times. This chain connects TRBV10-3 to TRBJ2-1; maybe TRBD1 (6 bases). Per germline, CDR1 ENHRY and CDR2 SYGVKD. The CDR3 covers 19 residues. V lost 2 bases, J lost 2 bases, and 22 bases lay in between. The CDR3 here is CAISEGQRPSTGTYNEQFF. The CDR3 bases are TGTGCCATCAGTGAGGGACAGAGGCCTTCAACGGGGACCTACAATGAGCAGTTCTTC.

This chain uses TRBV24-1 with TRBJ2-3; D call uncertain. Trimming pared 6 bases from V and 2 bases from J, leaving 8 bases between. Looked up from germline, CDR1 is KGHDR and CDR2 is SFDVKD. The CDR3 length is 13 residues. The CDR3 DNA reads TGTGCCACCAGTCGGAGAAACACAGATACGCAGTATTTT. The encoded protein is CATSRRNTDTQYF.